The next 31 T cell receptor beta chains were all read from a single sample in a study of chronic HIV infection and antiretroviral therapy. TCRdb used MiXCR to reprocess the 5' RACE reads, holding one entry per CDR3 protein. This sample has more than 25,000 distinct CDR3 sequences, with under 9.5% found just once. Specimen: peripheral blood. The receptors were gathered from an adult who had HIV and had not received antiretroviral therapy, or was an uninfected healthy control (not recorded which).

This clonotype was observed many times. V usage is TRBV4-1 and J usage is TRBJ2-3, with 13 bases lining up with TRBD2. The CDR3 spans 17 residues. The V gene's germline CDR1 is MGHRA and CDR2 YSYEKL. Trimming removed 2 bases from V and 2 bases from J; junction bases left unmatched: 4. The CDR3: CASSQRGLAGDTDTQYF. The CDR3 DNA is TGCGCCAGCAGCCAACGCGGACTAGCGGGAGACACAGATACGCAGTATTTT.

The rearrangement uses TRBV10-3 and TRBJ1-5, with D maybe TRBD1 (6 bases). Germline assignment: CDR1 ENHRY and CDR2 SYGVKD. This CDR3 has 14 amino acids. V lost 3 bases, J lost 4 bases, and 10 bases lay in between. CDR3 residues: CAISDGGANQPQHF. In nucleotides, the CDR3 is TGTGCCATCAGTGACGGGGGGGCTAATCAGCCCCAGCATTTT.

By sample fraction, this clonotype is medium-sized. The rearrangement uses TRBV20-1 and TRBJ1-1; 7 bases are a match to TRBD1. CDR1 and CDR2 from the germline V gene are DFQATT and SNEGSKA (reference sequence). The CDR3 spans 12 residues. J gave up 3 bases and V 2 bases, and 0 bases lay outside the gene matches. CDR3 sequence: CSARQGDTEAFF. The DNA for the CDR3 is TGCAGTGCTAGACAGGGGGACACTGAAGCTTTCTTT.

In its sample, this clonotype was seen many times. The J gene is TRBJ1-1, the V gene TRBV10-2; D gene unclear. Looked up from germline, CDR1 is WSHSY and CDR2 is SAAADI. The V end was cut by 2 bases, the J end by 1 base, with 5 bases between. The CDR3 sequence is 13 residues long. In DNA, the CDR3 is TGCGCCAGCAGTGAGGGGGAGAACACTGAAGCTTTCTTT. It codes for CASSEGENTEAFF.

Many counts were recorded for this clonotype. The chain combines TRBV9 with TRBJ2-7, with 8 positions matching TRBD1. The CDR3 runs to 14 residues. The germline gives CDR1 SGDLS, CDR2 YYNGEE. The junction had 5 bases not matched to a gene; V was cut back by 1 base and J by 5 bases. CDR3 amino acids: CASSVSDRGNEQYF. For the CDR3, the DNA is TGTGCCAGCAGCGTAAGTGACAGGGGAAACGAGCAGTACTTC.

For the CDR3, the DNA is TGCAGCGTGCCAGCAGGATCCTATGGCTACACCTTC. Translating it yields CSVPAGSYGYTF. The chain employs TRBV29-1 and TRBJ1-2, with unresolved D. Per the germline V gene, CDR1 is SQVTM and CDR2 is ANQGSEA. Trimming stripped 6 bases from V and 4 bases from J, with 12 bases between. The CDR3 loop spans 12 amino acids. Combining the CDR3 with reference TRBV29-1 and TRBJ1-2 gives the whole variable domain SAVISQKPSRDICQRGTSLTIQCQVDSQVTMMFWYRQQPGQSLTLIATANQGSEATYESGFVIDKFPISRPNLTFSTLTVSNMSPEDSSIYLCSVPAGSYGYTFGSGTRLTVV.

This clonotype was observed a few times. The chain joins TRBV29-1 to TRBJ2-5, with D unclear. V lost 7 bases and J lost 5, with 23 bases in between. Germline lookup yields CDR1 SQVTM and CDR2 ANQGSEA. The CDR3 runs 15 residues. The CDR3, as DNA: TGCAGCGCCATGTACGCCCAGGCACCGACGGAGACCCAGTACTTC. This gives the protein CSAMYAQAPTETQYF.

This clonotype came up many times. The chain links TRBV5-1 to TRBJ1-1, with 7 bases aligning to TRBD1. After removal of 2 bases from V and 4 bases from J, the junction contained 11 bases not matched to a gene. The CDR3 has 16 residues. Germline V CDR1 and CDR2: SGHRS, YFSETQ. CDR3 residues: CASSFGTGVEGTEAFF. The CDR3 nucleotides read TGCGCCAGCAGCTTCGGTACAGGGGTAGAGGGCACTGAAGCTTTCTTT. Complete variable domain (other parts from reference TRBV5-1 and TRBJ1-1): KAGVTQTPRYLIKTRGQQVTLSCSPISGHRSVSWYQQTPGQGLQFLFEYFSETQRNKGNFPGRFSGRQFSNSRSEMNVSTLELGDSALYLCASSFGTGVEGTEAFFGQGTRLTVV.

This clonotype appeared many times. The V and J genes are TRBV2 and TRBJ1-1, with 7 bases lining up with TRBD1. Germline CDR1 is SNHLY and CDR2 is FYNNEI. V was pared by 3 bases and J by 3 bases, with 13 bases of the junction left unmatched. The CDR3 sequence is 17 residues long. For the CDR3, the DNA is TGTGCCAGCAGTGACAGACGAACCGACAGGGAGTACACTGAAGCTTTCTTT. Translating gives CASSDRRTDREYTEAFF.

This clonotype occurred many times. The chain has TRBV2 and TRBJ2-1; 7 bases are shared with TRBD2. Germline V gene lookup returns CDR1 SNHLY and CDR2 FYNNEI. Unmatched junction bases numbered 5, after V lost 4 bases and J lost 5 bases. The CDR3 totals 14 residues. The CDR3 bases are TGTGCCAGCAGTGTAGAGCGGGGAAACAATGAGCAGTTCTTC. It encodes CASSVERGNNEQFF.

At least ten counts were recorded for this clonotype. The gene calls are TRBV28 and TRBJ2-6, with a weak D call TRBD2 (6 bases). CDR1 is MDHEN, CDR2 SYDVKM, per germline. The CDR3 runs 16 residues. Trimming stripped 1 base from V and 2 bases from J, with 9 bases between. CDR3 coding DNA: TGTGCCAGCAGTTTATATTCGGGGGCTGGGGCCAACGTCCTGACTTTC. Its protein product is CASSLYSGAGANVLTF. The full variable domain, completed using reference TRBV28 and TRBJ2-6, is DVKVTQSSRYLVKRTGEKVFLECVQDMDHENMFWYRQDPGLGLRLIYFSYDVKMKEKGDIPEGYSVSREKKERFSLILESASTNQTSMYLCASSLYSGAGANVLTFGAGSRLTVL.

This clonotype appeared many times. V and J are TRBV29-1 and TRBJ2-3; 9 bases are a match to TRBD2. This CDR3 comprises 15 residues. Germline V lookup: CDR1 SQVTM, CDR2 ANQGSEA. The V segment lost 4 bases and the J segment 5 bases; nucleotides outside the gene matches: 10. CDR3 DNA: TGCAGCGTTGTGGGCGGGAGGGCCGGAGTAGATACGCAGTATTTT. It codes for CSVVGGRAGVDTQYF.

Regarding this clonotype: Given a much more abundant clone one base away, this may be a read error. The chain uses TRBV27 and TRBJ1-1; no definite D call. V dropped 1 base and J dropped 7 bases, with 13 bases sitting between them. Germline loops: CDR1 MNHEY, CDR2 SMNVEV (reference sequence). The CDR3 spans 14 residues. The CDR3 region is CASSLYGDFIEAFF. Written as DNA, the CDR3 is TGTGCCAGCAGTTTATACGGCGACTTCATTGAAGCTTTCTTT.

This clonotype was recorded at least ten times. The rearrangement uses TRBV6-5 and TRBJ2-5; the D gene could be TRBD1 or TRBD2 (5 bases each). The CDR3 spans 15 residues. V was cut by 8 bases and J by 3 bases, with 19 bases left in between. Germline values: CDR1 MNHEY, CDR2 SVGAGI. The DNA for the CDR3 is TGTGCCAGCGGCCTTTCCGGGGACGGAGAAGAGACCCAGTACTTC. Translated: CASGLSGDGEETQYF.

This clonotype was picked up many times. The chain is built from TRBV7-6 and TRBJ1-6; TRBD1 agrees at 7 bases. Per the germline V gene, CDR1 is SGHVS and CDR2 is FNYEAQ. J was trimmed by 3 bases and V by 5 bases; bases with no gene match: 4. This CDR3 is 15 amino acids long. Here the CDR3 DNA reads TGTGCCAGCAGCGAGACAGGGATCTATAATTCACCCCTCCACTTT. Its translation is CASSETGIYNSPLHF.

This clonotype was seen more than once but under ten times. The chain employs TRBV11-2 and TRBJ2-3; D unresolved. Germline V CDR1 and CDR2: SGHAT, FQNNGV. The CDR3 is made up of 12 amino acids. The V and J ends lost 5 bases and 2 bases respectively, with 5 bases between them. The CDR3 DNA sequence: TGTGCCAGCAGCCACCTCACAGATACGCAGTATTTT. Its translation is CASSHLTDTQYF.

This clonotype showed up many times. The CDR3 reads CASSYLSGAEQYF. DNA of the CDR3: TGTGCCAGCAGTTACTTGTCGGGCGCCGAGCAGTACTTC. J is TRBJ2-7 and V is TRBV5-8; D gene ambiguous. In germline, CDR1 is SGHTS, CDR2 YDEGEE. The ends were cut back, 5 bases at V and 6 bases at J, with 15 bases in the middle. The CDR3 consists of 13 residues.

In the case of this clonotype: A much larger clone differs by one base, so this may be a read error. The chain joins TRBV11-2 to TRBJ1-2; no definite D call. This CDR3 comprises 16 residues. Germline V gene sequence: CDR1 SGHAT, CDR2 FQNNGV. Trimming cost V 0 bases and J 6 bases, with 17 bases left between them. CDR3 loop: CASSLDRYRHRDGYTF. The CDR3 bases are TGTGCCAGCAGCTTAGATCGGTATAGGCACCGAGATGGCTACACCTTC. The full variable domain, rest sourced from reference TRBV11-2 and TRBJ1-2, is EAGVAQSPRYKIIEKRQSVAFWCNPISGHATLYWYQQILGQGPKLLIQFQNNGVVDDSQLPKDRFSAERLKGVDSTLKIQPAKLEDSAVYLCASSLDRYRHRDGYTFGSGTRLTVV.

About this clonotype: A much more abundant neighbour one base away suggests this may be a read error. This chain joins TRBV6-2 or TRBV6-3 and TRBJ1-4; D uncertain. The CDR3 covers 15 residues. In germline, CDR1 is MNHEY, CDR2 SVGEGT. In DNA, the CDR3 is TGTGACAGCAGTCCTGGTGATGCGGTAGAGGAAAAACTGTTTTTT. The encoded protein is CDSSPGDAVEEKLFF.

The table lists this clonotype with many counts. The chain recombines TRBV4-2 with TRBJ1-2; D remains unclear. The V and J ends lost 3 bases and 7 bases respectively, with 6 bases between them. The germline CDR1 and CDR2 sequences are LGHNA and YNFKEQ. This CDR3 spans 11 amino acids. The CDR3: CASSQPGGYTF. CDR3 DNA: TGTGCCAGCAGCCAGCCCGGTGGCTACACCTTC.

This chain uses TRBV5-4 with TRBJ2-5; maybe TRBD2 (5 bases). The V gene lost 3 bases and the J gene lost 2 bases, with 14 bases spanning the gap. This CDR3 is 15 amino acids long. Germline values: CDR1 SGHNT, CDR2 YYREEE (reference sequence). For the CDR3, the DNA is TGTGCCAGCAGCTCCCGGACTTCGCTACAAGAGACCCAGTACTTC. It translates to CASSSRTSLQETQYF.

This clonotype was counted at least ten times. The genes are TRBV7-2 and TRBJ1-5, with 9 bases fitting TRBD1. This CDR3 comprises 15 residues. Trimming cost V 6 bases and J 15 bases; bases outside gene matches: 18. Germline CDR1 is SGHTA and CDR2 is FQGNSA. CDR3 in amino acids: CASSLDSDRGLRWHF. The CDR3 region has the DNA TGTGCCAGCAGTTTGGACTCGGACAGGGGTTTAAGGTGGCATTTT.

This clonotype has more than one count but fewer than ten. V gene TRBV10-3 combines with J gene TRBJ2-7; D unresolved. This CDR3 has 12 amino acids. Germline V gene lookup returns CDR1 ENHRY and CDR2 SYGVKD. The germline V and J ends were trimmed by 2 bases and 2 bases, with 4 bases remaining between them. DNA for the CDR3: TGTGCCATCAGTGAGGAAACCTACGAGCAGTACTTC. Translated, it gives CAISEETYEQYF.

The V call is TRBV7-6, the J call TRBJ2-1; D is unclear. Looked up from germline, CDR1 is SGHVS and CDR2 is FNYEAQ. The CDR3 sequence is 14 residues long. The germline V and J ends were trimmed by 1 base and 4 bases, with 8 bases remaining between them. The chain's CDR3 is CASSLDPRYNEQFF. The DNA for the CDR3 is TGTGCCAGCAGCTTAGACCCGAGGTACAATGAGCAGTTCTTC.

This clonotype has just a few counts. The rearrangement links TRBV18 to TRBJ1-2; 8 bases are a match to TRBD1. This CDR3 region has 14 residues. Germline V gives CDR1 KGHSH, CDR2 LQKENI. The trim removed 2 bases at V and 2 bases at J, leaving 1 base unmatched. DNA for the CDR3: TGTGCCAGCTCACCAAGGACAGGGAACTATGGCTACACCTTC. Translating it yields CASSPRTGNYGYTF.

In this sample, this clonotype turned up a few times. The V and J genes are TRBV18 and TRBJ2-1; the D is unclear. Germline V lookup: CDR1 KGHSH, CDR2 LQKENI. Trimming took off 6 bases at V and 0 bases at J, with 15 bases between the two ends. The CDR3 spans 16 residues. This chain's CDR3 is CASSPNEFSSYNEQFF. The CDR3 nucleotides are TGTGCCAGCTCCCCCAACGAATTCAGCTCCTACAATGAGCAGTTCTTC. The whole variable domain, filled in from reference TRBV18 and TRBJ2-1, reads NAGVMQNPRHLVRRRGQEARLRCSPMKGHSHVYWYRQLPEEGLKFMVYLQKENIIDESGMPKERFSAEFPKEGPSILRIQQVVRGDSAAYFCASSPNEFSSYNEQFFGPGTRLTVL.

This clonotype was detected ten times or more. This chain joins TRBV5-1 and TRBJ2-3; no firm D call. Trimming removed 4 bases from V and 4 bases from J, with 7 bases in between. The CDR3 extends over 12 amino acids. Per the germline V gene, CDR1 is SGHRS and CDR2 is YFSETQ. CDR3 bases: TGCGCCAGCAGCCCTCTTCCAGATACGCAGTATTTT. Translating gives CASSPLPDTQYF.

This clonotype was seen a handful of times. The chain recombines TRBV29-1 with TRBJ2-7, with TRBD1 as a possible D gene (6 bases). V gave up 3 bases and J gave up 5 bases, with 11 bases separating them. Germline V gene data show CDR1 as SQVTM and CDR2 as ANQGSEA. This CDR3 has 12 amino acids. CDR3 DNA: TGCAGCGTTGACCAGGGGTACAACGAGCAGTACTTC. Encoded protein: CSVDQGYNEQYF.

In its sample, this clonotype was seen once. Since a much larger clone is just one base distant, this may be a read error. CDR3: CASSYSGTRAYEQCF. The CDR3 DNA reads as TGTGCCAGCAGTTACTCCGGGACTAGAGCGTACGAGCAGTGCTTC. V gene TRBV6-5 combines with J gene TRBJ2-7; TRBD2 aligns across 8 bases. Per the germline V gene, CDR1 is MNHEY and CDR2 is SVGAGI. The CDR3 covers 15 residues.

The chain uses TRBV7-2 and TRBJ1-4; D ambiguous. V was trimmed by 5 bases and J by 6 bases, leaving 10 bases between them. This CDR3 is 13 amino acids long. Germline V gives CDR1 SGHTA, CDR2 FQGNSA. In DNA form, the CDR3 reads TGTGCCAGCAGCCCCCCTGGCTATGAAAAACTGTTTTTT. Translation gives CASSPPGYEKLFF.

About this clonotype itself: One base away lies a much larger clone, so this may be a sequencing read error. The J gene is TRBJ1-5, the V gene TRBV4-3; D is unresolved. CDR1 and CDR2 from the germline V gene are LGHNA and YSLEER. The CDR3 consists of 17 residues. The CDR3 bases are TGCGCCAGCAGCCAAGATATCCCCAGGCCTAGCGATCAGCCCCAGCATTTT. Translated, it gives CASSQDIPRPSDQPQHF.